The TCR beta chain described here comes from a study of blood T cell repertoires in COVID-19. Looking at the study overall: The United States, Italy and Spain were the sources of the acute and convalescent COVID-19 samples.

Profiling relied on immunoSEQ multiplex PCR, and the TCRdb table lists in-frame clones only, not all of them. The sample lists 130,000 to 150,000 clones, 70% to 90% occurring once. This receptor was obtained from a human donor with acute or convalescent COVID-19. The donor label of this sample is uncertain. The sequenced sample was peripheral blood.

CDR3 amino acids: CASSYTSAGPETQYF. The CDR3, as DNA: TGTGCCAGCAGTTACACTTCAGCGGGGCCAGAGACCCAGTACTTC. This chain joins TRBV6-6 and TRBJ2-5; 7 bases are shared with TRBD2. J was trimmed by 4 bases and V by 2 bases; bases with no gene match: 7. The CDR3 totals 15 residues. From germline, CDR1 is MNHNY and CDR2 SVGAGI (reference sequence).